Presented here are 16 T cell receptor beta chains from one specimen sequenced in a study of blood T cell repertoires in COVID-19. Profiled with immunoSEQ multiplex PCR; TCRdb holds only in-frame clones, not every one. Of hundreds of thousands of clones listed, over 85% were seen once; the top ten hold less than 2%. The specimen sequenced was peripheral blood. These TCRs come from a woman under 40 with COVID-19, enrolled during active disease.

The chain has TRBV27 and TRBJ1-6; TRBD1 matches 7 bases. The CDR3 is 16 residues long. V gave up 5 bases and J gave up 6 bases; unmatched junction bases: 10. Germline CDR1 reads MNHEY; CDR2 reads SMNVEV (reference sequence). The CDR3 is CASSRLGTDFNSPLHF. The CDR3 bases are TGTGCCAGCAGTCGTCTCGGGACAGACTTTAATTCACCCCTCCACTTT.

The chain is built from TRBV28 and TRBJ1-1, with D tentatively TRBD1 (6 bases). V was shortened by 5 bases and J by 1 base, with 14 bases between the two germline ends. There are 15 residues in the CDR3. Germline V gene sequence: CDR1 MDHEN, CDR2 SYDVKM. CDR3 loop: CASSPSQGTNTEAFF. CDR3 nucleotide sequence: TGTGCCAGCAGTCCGTCCCAGGGGACGAACACTGAAGCTTTCTTT.

This rearrangement joins TRBV30 to TRBJ2-3, with TRBD2 matching over 11 bases. V dropped 7 bases and J dropped 1; count of bases not matched to a gene: 7. The germline V gene encodes CDR1 GTSNPN and CDR2 SVGIG (reference sequence). The CDR3 spans 15 residues. The CDR3 DNA follows: TGTGCCTTGGTCCCACTAGCGGGGGGCACAGATACGCAGTATTTT. This gives the protein CALVPLAGGTDTQYF.

The V gene is TRBV18, the J gene TRBJ1-1; the D is unclear. Germline assignment: CDR1 KGHSH and CDR2 LQKENI. V was clipped by 5 bases and J by 1 base, with 8 bases between them. The CDR3 length is 13 residues. Written as DNA, the CDR3 is TGTGCCAGCTCAACGGACTGGAACACTGAAGCTTTCTTT. This encodes CASSTDWNTEAFF.

In its sample, this clone was seen once. This chain connects TRBV11-3 to TRBJ2-7; maybe TRBD2 (6 bases). V lost 3 bases and J lost 0, with 6 bases in between. Germline assignment: CDR1 SGHNT and CDR2 YENEEA. This CDR3 is 13 amino acids long. CDR3 sequence (DNA): TGTGCCAGCAGCTTCGGGGGCTCCTACGAGCAGTACTTC. This sequence encodes CASSFGGSYEQYF. The whole variable domain, filled in from reference TRBV11-3 and TRBJ2-7, reads EAGVVQSPRYKIIEKKQPVAFWCNPISGHNTLYWYLQNLGQGPELLIRYENEEAVDDSQLPKDRFSAERLKGVDSTLKIQPAELGDSAVYLCASSFGGSYEQYFGPGTRLTVT.

This clone turned up a few times. V and J are TRBV7-8 and TRBJ2-1; 10 bases agree with TRBD1. The CDR3 is 13 residues long. V was pared by 5 bases and J by 9 bases, with 4 bases of the junction left unmatched. Germline V lookup: CDR1 SGHVS, CDR2 FQNEAQ. This chain's CDR3 is CASSRQGAFEQFF. The CDR3 region has the DNA TGTGCCAGCAGCCGACAGGGGGCCTTTGAGCAGTTCTTC.

As DNA, the CDR3 is TGTGCCAGCAGCTTCCTAGCGGGAGACCAGTACTTC. Protein product: CASSFLAGDQYF. This chain connects TRBV7-8 to TRBJ2-5; 10 bases align to TRBD2. Per germline, CDR1 SGHVS and CDR2 FQNEAQ. V dropped 3 bases and J dropped 10; count of bases not matched to a gene: 2. The CDR3 spans 12 residues.

The genes are TRBV5-1 and TRBJ2-1; TRBD1 is a possible D gene (6 bases). The CDR3 is 14 residues long. V shed 4 bases and J shed 12 bases, with 20 bases lying between them. CDR1 and CDR2 (germline): SGHRS, YFSETQ. The CDR3 reads CASSPVKGVGGQFF. As DNA, the CDR3 is TGCGCCAGCAGCCCGGTGAAGGGGGTCGGAGGGCAGTTCTTC.

The rearrangement joins TRBV7-2 to TRBJ2-5; 7 bases match TRBD2. Germline V lookup: CDR1 SGHTA, CDR2 FQGNSA. Trimming at V came to 1 base and at J to 3 bases, leaving 5 bases not matched to a gene. This CDR3 is 15 amino acids long. In DNA, the CDR3 is TGTGCCAGCAGCTTAGAACGGACTAGGGAAGAGACCCAGTACTTC. Translated: CASSLERTREETQYF.

The V gene is TRBV6-5, the J gene TRBJ1-1; 7 bases fit TRBD1. V gave up 6 bases and J gave up 2 bases; unmatched junction bases: 9. This CDR3 has 15 amino acids. Germline V gene data show CDR1 as MNHEY and CDR2 as SVGAGI. The CDR3 DNA reads as TGTGCCAGCAGACTAACAGGGGTCGTTAACACTGAAGCTTTCTTT. Its translation: CASRLTGVVNTEAFF.

J is TRBJ2-2 and V is TRBV5-1; D perhaps matches TRBD2 (6 bases). This CDR3 has 16 amino acids. CDR1 is SGHRS and CDR2 is YFSETQ in the germline V gene. With 0 bases removed from V and 3 bases from J, the gap between germline ends came to 12 bases. The CDR3 coding sequence is TGCGCCAGCAGCTTGGTAGGAGGGGATTACACCGGGGAGCTGTTTTTT. This sequence encodes CASSLVGGDYTGELFF.

This clone has just one count. V and J are TRBV6-5 and TRBJ2-7; tentative D call: TRBD1 (6 bases). The V gene lost 6 bases and the J gene lost 2 bases, with 8 bases spanning the gap. This CDR3 region has 12 residues. Germline CDR1 and CDR2: MNHEY and SVGAGI. The CDR3 coding sequence is TGTGCCAGCAGACAGGGTCCCTACGAGCAGTACTTC. Translation: CASRQGPYEQYF.

V is TRBV27 and J is TRBJ2-2; 8 bases are a match to TRBD1. Trimming took 5 bases from V and 4 from J; bases not matched to a gene: 21. The CDR3 covers 20 residues. Germline CDR1 reads MNHEY; CDR2 reads SMNVEV (reference sequence). Here the CDR3 reads CASSPLGRGPENVFTGELFF. DNA for the CDR3: TGTGCCAGCAGTCCCCTTGGCAGGGGGCCGGAGAATGTCTTCACCGGGGAGCTGTTTTTT.

The chain joins TRBV7-2 to TRBJ2-6; no firm D call. CDR1 is SGHTA and CDR2 is FQGNSA in the germline V gene. Trimming removed 6 bases at V and 0 bases at J, with 6 bases between. This CDR3 is 14 amino acids long. The DNA for the CDR3 is TGTGCCAGCAGGCCGCGCTCTGGGGCCAACGTCCTGACTTTC. Translation gives CASRPRSGANVLTF. Full variable domain (rest looked up from reference TRBV7-2 and TRBJ2-6): GAGVSQSPSNKVTEKGKDVELRCDPISGHTALYWYRQSLGQGLEFLIYFQGNSAPDKSGLPSDRFSAERTGGSVSTLTIQRTQQEDSAVYLCASRPRSGANVLTFGAGSRLTVL.

This chain uses TRBV12-3 or TRBV12-4 with TRBJ2-3, with TRBD2 as a possible D gene (6 bases). V gave up 7 bases and J gave up 4 bases, with 12 bases separating them. The CDR3 totals 13 residues. This CDR3 is CASKAGRADTQYF. The CDR3 DNA reads as TGTGCCAGCAAAGCGGGCAGGGCAGATACGCAGTATTTT.

The CDR3: CASSSPGQSSYNEQFF. CDR3 nucleotide sequence: TGTGCCAGCAGCTCTCCGGGACAGAGCTCCTACAATGAGCAGTTCTTC. The chain recombines TRBV5-6 with TRBJ2-1; TRBD1 aligns across 7 bases. CDR1 SGHDT and CDR2 YYEEEE come from the germline V gene. J gave up 0 bases and V 3 bases, and 6 bases lay outside the gene matches. This CDR3 spans 16 amino acids.